These 26 T cell receptor beta chains originate from one sample sequenced in a study of blood T cell repertoires in COVID-19. Sequenced by immunoSEQ multiplex PCR; TCRdb stores in-frame clones only, minus some. The sample yields over 150,000 clones, roughly 80% seen once. Sample: peripheral blood. All receptors derive from a woman in her fifties or sixties with acute or convalescent COVID-19.

This clone was seen only once. This chain links TRBV28 with TRBJ1-4; 7 nucleotides agree with TRBD1. The CDR3 loop spans 17 amino acids. J was trimmed by 8 bases and V by 1 base; bases with no gene match: 13. Per germline, CDR1 MDHEN and CDR2 SYDVKM. CDR3: CASSLLSSGTEEEKLFF. In nucleotides, the CDR3 is TGTGCCAGCAGTTTATTATCTAGCGGGACAGAGGAGGAAAAACTGTTTTTT.

This clone has only a few counts. V gene TRBV24-1 combines with J gene TRBJ2-2, with TRBD1 matching 8 bases. The ends lost 9 bases at V and 4 bases at J; junction bases unmatched: 9. Germline loops: CDR1 KGHDR, CDR2 SFDVKD. The CDR3 contains 15 residues. CDR3 sequence: CATVPQGASTGELFF. The DNA for the CDR3 is TGTGCCACCGTACCCCAGGGGGCGTCCACCGGGGAGCTGTTTTTT.

This chain links TRBV6-6 with TRBJ2-1, with D possibly being TRBD2 (6 bases). The V gene's germline CDR1 is MNHNY and CDR2 SVGAGI (reference sequence). The V end was cut by 2 bases, the J end by 5 bases, with 13 bases between. The CDR3 extends over 15 amino acids. The CDR3 region is CASSYPGVADNEQFF. The CDR3 nucleotides are TGTGCCAGCAGTTACCCGGGGGTGGCCGACAATGAGCAGTTCTTC.

The rearrangement links TRBV6-5 to TRBJ2-6, with D possibly TRBD1 on 5 matching bases. The CDR3 is 15 residues long. Trimming took off 4 bases at V and 2 bases at J, with 9 bases between the two ends. CDR1 and CDR2 from the germline V gene are MNHEY and SVGAGI. CDR3 in amino acids: CASSSDSAGANVLTF. Written as DNA, the CDR3 is TGTGCCAGCAGTTCTGACAGTGCTGGGGCCAACGTCCTGACTTTC.

The CDR3 nucleotides are TGTGCCTGGAGTGTAGGAGCAGCTAACTATGGCTACACCTTC. Protein sequence: CAWSVGAANYGYTF. This chain joins TRBV30 and TRBJ1-2; D gene unclear. V lost 0 bases to trimming and J lost 0 bases, with 8 bases between them. The CDR3 extends over 14 amino acids. Looked up from germline, CDR1 is GTSNPN and CDR2 is SVGIG (reference sequence).

V gene TRBV9 combines with J gene TRBJ2-2, with D maybe TRBD2 (5 bases). Between the trimmed V and J ends, which lost 1 base and 5 bases, there was a span of 15 bases. There are 16 residues in the CDR3. Germline V gene data show CDR1 as SGDLS and CDR2 as YYNGEE. The CDR3 coding sequence is TGTGCCAGCAGCGTACGAAGCGGCGTTCGAACCGGGGAGCTGTTTTTT. It yields the protein CASSVRSGVRTGELFF.

V is TRBV30 and J is TRBJ1-3; 7 nucleotides align to TRBD1. CDR3 length: 15 residues. The trim removed 3 bases at V and 5 bases at J, leaving 10 bases unmatched. Per the germline V gene, CDR1 is GTSNPN and CDR2 is SVGIG (reference sequence). CDR3 sequence (DNA): TGTGCCTGGAGCCCGGGGACAGCCGGCCGAAACACCATATATTTT. Its translation: CAWSPGTAGRNTIYF.

The DNA for the CDR3 is TGTGCCAGTAGGGGGACAGGGGCGCTCAATCAGCCCCAGCATTTT. This translates into CASRGTGALNQPQHF. This rearrangement joins TRBV19 to TRBJ1-5; TRBD1 matches at 10 bases. The CDR3 consists of 15 residues. The germline V gene encodes CDR1 LNHDA and CDR2 SQIVND (reference sequence). V shed 6 bases and J 3 bases; nucleotides not matched to a gene: 5.

Points on this clone: Its ends do not fully match the called genes, so a read error is possible. The rearrangement uses TRBV18 and TRBJ2-1, with 10 bases fitting TRBD2. This CDR3 spans 14 amino acids. Per germline, CDR1 KGHSH and CDR2 LQKENI. Here the CDR3 reads CASSPNSGRAERFF. The DNA for the CDR3 is TGTGCCAGCTCACCAAACAGCGGGAGGGCCGAGCGGTTCTTC.

V usage is TRBV5-1 and J usage is TRBJ2-2; D gene ambiguous. Deletions cut 3 bases from V and 0 bases from J, with 3 bases between. From germline, CDR1 is SGHRS and CDR2 YFSETQ. This CDR3 spans 13 amino acids. The CDR3 region has the DNA TGCGCCAGCAGCTCCACGAACACCGGGGAGCTGTTTTTT. This translates into CASSSTNTGELFF.

CDR3 bases: TGTGCCAGCAGTGCCTCACATAACCAGCATTTT. The encoded protein is CASSASHNQHF. The chain uses TRBV2 and TRBJ1-5, with unresolved D. The CDR3 is 11 residues long. Germline loops: CDR1 SNHLY, CDR2 FYNNEI. V lost 4 bases to trimming and J lost 12 bases, with 10 bases between them.

This clone was recorded a few times. V is TRBV7-9 and J is TRBJ1-1; D is undetermined. Germline CDR1 reads SEHNR; CDR2 reads FQNEAQ (reference sequence). This CDR3 region has 13 residues. V was trimmed by 2 bases and J by 1 base, leaving 5 bases between them. The CDR3 here is CASSLSGNTEAFF. In DNA, the CDR3 is TGTGCCAGCAGCTTATCAGGGAACACTGAAGCTTTCTTT.

This clone was seen just once. This chain's CDR3 is CASSILLAGGLDTQYF. The CDR3, as DNA: TGTGCCAGTAGTATCCTCCTAGCGGGAGGGTTAGATACGCAGTATTTT. The chain uses TRBV19 and TRBJ2-3, with 12 nucleotides matching TRBD2. With V trimmed by 3 bases and J by 5 bases, 6 bases remained unmatched. Germline lookup yields CDR1 LNHDA and CDR2 SQIVND (reference sequence). The CDR3 length is 16 residues.

This clone came up a few times. V and J are TRBV27 and TRBJ1-6; TRBD1 is a possible D gene (6 bases). This CDR3 has 15 residues. Trimming removed 5 bases at V and 6 bases at J, with 14 bases between. The germline CDR1 and CDR2 sequences are MNHEY and SMNVEV (reference sequence). The CDR3 bases are TGTGCCAGCAGTCCCATACTACAGGGTAATTCACCCCTCCACTTT. Its protein product is CASSPILQGNSPLHF.

This chain joins TRBV28 and TRBJ2-7; 12 positions agree with TRBD1. Unmatched junction bases numbered 5, after V lost 2 bases and J lost 6 bases. The CDR3 contains 15 residues. Germline V CDR1 and CDR2: MDHEN, SYDVKM. Here the CDR3 reads CASSLPGQGAGEQYF. The CDR3 DNA sequence: TGTGCCAGCAGTTTACCGGGACAGGGGGCAGGCGAGCAGTACTTC.

V is TRBV7-2 and J is TRBJ2-1; 7 nucleotides agree with TRBD1. The CDR3 spans 15 residues. CDR1 SGHTA and CDR2 FQGNSA come from the germline V gene. Trimming at V came to 0 bases and at J to 6 bases, leaving 5 bases not matched to a gene. CDR3 bases: TGTGCCAGCAGCTTAGCGGGACAGTATTCCAATGAGCAGTTCTTC. Its translation: CASSLAGQYSNEQFF. The full variable domain, completed using reference TRBV7-2 and TRBJ2-1, is GAGVSQSPSNKVTEKGKDVELRCDPISGHTALYWYRQSLGQGLEFLIYFQGNSAPDKSGLPSDRFSAERTGGSVSTLTIQRTQQEDSAVYLCASSLAGQYSNEQFFGPGTRLTVL.

This chain connects TRBV28 to TRBJ2-7; TRBD1 is a possible D gene (6 bases). Germline V gene lookup returns CDR1 MDHEN and CDR2 SYDVKM. CDR3 size: 13 residues. V dropped 3 bases and J dropped 8 bases, with 14 bases sitting between them. The CDR3 protein is CASSLQGTNKQYF. The CDR3 DNA is TGTGCCAGCAGTTTGCAGGGGACGAATAAGCAGTACTTC.

DNA of the CDR3: TGTGCCTGGAGTTCGTTCACTGAAGCTTTCTTT. Amino acid sequence: CAWSSFTEAFF. The rearrangement joins TRBV30 to TRBJ1-1; D is unresolved. Trimming shortened V by 2 bases and J by 4 bases, and 5 bases separated the two germline ends. This CDR3 contains 11 residues. CDR1 and CDR2 (germline): GTSNPN, SVGIG (reference sequence).

This rearrangement joins TRBV5-5 to TRBJ1-3, with TRBD1 matching 9 bases. The CDR3 length is 17 residues. Germline V gives CDR1 SGHKS, CDR2 YYEKEE (reference sequence). V trimming: 4 bases; J trimming: 2 bases; junction bases outside the gene matches: 10. The CDR3 DNA is TGTGCCAGCAGCGCAACCGGGACAGGGTTTACTGGAAACACCATATATTTT. Encoded protein: CASSATGTGFTGNTIYF.

This chain uses TRBV5-1 with TRBJ2-7; the D is unclear. V was shortened by 0 bases and J by 2 bases, with 12 bases between the two germline ends. The germline V gene encodes CDR1 SGHRS and CDR2 YFSETQ. The CDR3 is 15 amino acids. Here the CDR3 reads CASSLGISLTYEQYF. The CDR3 DNA reads TGCGCCAGCAGCTTGGGTATTTCCCTTACCTACGAGCAGTACTTC.

The CDR3 loop reads CSASPLGGESDTQYF. DNA for the CDR3: TGCAGTGCTAGTCCCCTAGGGGGTGAGTCAGATACGCAGTATTTT. This chain uses TRBV20-1 with TRBJ2-3, with a weak D call TRBD1 (6 bases). V was pared by 3 bases and J by 4 bases, with 17 bases between. From germline, CDR1 is DFQATT and CDR2 SNEGSKA (reference sequence). The CDR3 extends over 15 amino acids.

The sample holds a few counts of this clone. CDR3 protein: CASSPGSFRDEQFF. The CDR3, as DNA: TGTGCCAGCAGCCCCGGGTCGTTCAGGGATGAGCAGTTCTTC. J is TRBJ2-1 and V is TRBV6-5; D is possibly TRBD1 (5 bases). V shed 6 bases and J shed 8 bases, with 17 bases lying between them. Per the germline V gene, CDR1 is MNHEY and CDR2 is SVGAGI. This CDR3 contains 14 residues.

The genes are TRBV30 and TRBJ2-7; D call uncertain. Trimming removed 6 bases from V and 5 bases from J, with 14 bases in between. Germline lookup yields CDR1 GTSNPN and CDR2 SVGIG (reference sequence). The CDR3 has 12 amino acids. Written as DNA, the CDR3 is TGTGCCTGTGGATCAGGCCCCCACGAGCAGTACTTC. Translating gives CACGSGPHEQYF.

This chain links TRBV25-1 with TRBJ1-2; the D gene is possibly TRBD1 (6 bases). In germline, CDR1 is MGHDK, CDR2 SYGVNS. The CDR3 sequence is 14 residues long. V dropped 7 bases and J dropped 8 bases, with 20 bases sitting between them. CDR3 nucleotides: TGTGCCAGCATCTCAGGGGTGGTTTCGGAAGGCTACACCTTC. Protein: CASISGVVSEGYTF.

V and J are TRBV7-9 and TRBJ2-1; 7 nucleotides agree with TRBD2. J was trimmed by 6 bases and V by 5 bases; bases with no gene match: 7. CDR1 is SEHNR, CDR2 FQNEAQ, per germline (reference sequence). CDR3 length: 14 residues. CDR3 DNA sequence: TGTGCCAGCAGCGGACTAGAATCCAGCAATGAGCAGTTCTTC. Protein: CASSGLESSNEQFF.

This clone was detected a few times. The V gene is TRBV6-5, the J gene TRBJ1-2; D not certain. This CDR3 is built from 14 residues. CDR1 and CDR2 from the germline V gene are MNHEY and SVGAGI. V was trimmed by 0 bases and J by 8 bases, leaving 13 bases between them. This CDR3 reads CASSYSWPPEGYTF. The CDR3 DNA sequence: TGTGCCAGCAGTTACTCGTGGCCTCCGGAGGGCTACACCTTC.